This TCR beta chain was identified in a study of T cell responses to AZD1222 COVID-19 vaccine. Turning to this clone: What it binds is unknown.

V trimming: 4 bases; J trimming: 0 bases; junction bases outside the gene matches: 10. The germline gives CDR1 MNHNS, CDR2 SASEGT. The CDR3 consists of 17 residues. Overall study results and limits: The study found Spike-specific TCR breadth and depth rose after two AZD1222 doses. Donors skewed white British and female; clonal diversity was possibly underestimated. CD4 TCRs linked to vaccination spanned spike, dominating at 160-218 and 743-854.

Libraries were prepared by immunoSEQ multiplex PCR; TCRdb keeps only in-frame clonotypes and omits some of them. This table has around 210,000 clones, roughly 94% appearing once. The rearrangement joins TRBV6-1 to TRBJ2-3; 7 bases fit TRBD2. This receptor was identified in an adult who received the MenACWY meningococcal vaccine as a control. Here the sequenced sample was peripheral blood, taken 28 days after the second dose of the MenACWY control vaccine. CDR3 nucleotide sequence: TGTGCCAGCAGTGGACTCCTCACTAGCGACAGCACAGATACGCAGTATTTT. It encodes CASSGLLTSDSTDTQYF.